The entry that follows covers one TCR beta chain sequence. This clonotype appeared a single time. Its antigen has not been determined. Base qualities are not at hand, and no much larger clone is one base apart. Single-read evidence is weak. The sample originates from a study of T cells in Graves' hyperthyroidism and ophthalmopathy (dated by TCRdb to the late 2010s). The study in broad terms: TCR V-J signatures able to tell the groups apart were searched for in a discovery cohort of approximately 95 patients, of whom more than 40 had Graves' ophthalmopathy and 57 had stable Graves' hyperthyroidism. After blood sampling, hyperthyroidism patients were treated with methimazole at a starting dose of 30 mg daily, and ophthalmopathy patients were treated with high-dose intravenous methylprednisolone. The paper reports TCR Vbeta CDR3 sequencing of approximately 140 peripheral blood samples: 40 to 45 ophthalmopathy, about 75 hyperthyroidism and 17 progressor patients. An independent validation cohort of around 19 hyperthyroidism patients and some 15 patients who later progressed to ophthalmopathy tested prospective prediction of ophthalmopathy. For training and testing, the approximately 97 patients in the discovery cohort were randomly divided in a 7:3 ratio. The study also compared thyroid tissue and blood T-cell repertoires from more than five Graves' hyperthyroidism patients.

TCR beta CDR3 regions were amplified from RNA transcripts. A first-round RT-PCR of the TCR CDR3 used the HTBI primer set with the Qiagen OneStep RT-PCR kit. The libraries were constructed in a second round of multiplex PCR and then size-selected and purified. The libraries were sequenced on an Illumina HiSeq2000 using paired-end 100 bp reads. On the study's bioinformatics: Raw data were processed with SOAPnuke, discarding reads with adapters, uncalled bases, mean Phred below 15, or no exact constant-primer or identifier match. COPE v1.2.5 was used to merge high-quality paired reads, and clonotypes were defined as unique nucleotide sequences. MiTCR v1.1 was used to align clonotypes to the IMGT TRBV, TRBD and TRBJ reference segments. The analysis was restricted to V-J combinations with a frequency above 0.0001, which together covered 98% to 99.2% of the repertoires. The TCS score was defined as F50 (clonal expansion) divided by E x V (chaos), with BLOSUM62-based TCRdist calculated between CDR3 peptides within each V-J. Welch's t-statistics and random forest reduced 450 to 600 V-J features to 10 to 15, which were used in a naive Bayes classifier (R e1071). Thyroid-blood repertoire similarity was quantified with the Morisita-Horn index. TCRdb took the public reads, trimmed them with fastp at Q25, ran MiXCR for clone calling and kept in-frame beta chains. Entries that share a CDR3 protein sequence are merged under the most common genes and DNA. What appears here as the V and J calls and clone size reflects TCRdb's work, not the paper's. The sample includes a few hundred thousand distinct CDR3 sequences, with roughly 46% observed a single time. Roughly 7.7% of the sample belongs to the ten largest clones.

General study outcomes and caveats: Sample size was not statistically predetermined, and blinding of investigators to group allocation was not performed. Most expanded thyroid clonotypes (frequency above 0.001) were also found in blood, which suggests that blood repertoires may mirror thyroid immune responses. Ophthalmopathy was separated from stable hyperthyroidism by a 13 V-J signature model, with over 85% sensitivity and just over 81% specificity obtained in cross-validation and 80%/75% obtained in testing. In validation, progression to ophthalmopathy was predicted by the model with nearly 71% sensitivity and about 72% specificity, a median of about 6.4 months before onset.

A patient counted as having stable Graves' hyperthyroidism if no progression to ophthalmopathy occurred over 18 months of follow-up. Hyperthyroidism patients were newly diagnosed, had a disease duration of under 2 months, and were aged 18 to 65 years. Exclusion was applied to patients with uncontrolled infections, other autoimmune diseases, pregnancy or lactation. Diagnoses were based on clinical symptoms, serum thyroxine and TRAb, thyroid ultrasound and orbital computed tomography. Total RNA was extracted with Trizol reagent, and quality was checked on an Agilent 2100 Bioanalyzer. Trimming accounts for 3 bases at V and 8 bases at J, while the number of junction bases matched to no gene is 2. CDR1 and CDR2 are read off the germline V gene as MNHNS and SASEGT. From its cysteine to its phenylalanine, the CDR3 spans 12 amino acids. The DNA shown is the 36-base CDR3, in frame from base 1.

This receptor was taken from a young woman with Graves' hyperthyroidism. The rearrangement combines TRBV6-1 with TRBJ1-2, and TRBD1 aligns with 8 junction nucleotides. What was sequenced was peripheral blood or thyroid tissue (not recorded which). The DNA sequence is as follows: TGTGCCAGCAGTGAGGCAGGGGGCGGCTACACCTTC. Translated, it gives CASSEAGGGYTF.